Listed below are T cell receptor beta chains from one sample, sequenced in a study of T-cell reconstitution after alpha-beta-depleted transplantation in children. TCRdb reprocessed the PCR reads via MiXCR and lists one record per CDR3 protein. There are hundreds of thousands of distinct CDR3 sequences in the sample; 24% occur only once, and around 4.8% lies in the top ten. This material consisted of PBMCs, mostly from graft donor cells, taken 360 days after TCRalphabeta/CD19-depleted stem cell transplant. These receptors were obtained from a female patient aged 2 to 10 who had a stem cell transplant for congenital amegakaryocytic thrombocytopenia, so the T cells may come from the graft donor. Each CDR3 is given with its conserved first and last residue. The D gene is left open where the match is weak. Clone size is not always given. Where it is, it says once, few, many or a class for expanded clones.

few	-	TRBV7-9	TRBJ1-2	TGTGCCAGCAGCGCGTTTGGCCAGGACTATGGCTACACCTTC	CASSAFGQDYGYTF
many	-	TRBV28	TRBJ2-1	TGTGCCACCCAGCTTGGCAATGAGCAGTTCTTC	CATQLGNEQFF
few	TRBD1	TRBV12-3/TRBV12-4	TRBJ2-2	TGTGCCAGCATCACTAGTCAGGGGGCGCGGACCGGGGAGCTGTTTTTT	CASITSQGARTGELFF
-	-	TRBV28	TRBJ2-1	TGTGCCAGCAGTTATGAGGCGGCCTACAATGAGCAGTTCTTC	CASSYEAAYNEQFF
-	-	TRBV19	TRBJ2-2	TGTGCCAGTAGTGCTACCAGGGATGTCGGGGAGCTGTTTTTT	CASSATRDVGELFF
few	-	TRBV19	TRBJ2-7	TGTGCCAGTAGTATAGACCGTACCGGGACCCCAAGGGAGCAGTACTTC	CASSIDRTGTPREQYF
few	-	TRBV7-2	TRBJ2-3	TGTGCCAGCAGGCGAAACTTTAGGGCCGCAGATACGCAGTATTTT	CASRRNFRAADTQYF
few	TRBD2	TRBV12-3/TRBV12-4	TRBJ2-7	TGTGCCAGCAGTTTTAGCGGGAGGCCCGCCTACGAGCAGTACTTC	CASSFSGRPAYEQYF
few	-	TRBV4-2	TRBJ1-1	TGTGCCAGCAGCCAAGTAGAGGGGACTGAAGCTTTCTTT	CASSQVEGTEAFF
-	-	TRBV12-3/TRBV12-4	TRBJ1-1	TGTGCCAGCAGTTTAAGTAGGGACACTGAAGCTTTCTTT	CASSLSRDTEAFF
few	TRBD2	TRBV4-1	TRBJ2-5	TGCGCCAGCAGCCAAGCAGCGGGAGTAGGGGGGGAGACCCAGTACTTC	CASSQAAGVGGETQYF
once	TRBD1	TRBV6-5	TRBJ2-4	TGTGCCAGCAGTTACTCGAAAGGGGCAGGGGGTCTCAACATTCAGTACTTC	CASSYSKGAGGLNIQYF
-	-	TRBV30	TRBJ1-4	TGTGCCTGGGGCGGACAGATCGGAGCAACAACTAATGAAAAACTGTTTTTT	CAWGGQIGATTNEKLFF
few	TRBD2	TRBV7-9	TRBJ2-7	TGTGCCACCTCCTCTAGCGGGGGGTCCTACGAGCAGTACTTC	CATSSSGGSYEQYF
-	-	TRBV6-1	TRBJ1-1	TGTGCCAGCAGGCGAATTCCCTTAAAGAACACTGAAGCTTTCTTT	CASRRIPLKNTEAFF
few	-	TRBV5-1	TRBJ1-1	TGCGCCAGCGCTAACAGAAGTACCACTGAAGCTTTCTTT	CASANRSTTEAFF
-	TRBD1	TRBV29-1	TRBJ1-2	TGCAGCGTAGTTCTGACAGGGAGGGACTATGGCTACACCTTC	CSVVLTGRDYGYTF
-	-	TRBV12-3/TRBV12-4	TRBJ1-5	TGTGCCAGCAGGAAGGGACCATATAGCAATCAGCCCCAGCATTTT	CASRKGPYSNQPQHF
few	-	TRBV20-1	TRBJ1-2	TGCAGTGCTAGAGCTCCCGGGGGGCGGGCGTCGCGGGGCTACACCTTC	CSARAPGGRASRGYTF
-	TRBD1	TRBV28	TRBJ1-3	TGTGCCAGCAGTTTATTTCGCAGGGGGCTTACTGGAAACACCATATATTTT	CASSLFRRGLTGNTIYF
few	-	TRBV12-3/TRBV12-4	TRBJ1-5	TGTGCCAGCAGTTCCTCAAGGGATCAGCCCCAGCATTTT	CASSSSRDQPQHF
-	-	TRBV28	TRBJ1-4	TGTGCCAGCAGTTTAGATTACGCTGGCGAGAAGGAAAAACTGTTTTTT	CASSLDYAGEKEKLFF
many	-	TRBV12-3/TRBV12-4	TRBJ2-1	TGTGCCAGCAGTTCTATAGGGACATTTCAGTATGAGCAGTTCTTC	CASSSIGTFQYEQFF
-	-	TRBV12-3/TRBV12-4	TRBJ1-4	TGTGCCAGCAGTCTATTGACAGATGGTCCGGGGAAACTGTTTTTT	CASSLLTDGPGKLFF
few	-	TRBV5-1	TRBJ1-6	TGCGCCAGCAGCTCGACCGACGACCAGGGCTCACCCCTCCACTTT	CASSSTDDQGSPLHF
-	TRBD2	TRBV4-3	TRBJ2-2	TGCGCCAGCAGCCAAACTGTCTTTAGCGGGCCCGGGGAGCTGTTTTTT	CASSQTVFSGPGELFF
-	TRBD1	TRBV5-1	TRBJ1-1	TGCGCCAGCACCTGGGACAGGGAAGGTGAAGCTTTCTTT	CASTWDREGEAFF
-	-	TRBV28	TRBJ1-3	TGTGCCACCCTACCGGGGCAAGCAGGAAACACCATATATTTT	CATLPGQAGNTIYF
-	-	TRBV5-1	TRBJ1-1	TGCGCCAGCAGCTTCTGGGGGGCGACGAACACTGAAGCTTTCTTT	CASSFWGATNTEAFF
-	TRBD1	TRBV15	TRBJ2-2	TGTGCCACCAGCCGAAGGGGGCGGTCCGGGGAGCTGTTTTTT	CATSRRGRSGELFF
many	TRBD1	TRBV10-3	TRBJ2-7	TGTGCCATCACCTCGACAGGGGGAGACTACTACGAGCAGTACTTC	CAITSTGGDYYEQYF
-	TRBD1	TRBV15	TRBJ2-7	TGTGCCACCAGCACGGGACAGAGATACGAGCAGTACTTC	CATSTGQRYEQYF
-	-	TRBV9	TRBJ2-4	TGTGCCAGCAGCGTAGCCCCTGCCCGGGGAGCCATTCAGTACTTC	CASSVAPARGAIQYF
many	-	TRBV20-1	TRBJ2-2	TGCAGTGCTAGAGCAGGGACCCCCGGGGAGCTGTTTTTT	CSARAGTPGELFF
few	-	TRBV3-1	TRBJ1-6	TGTGCCAGCAGCCAAGTTATTGGGTCACCCCTCCACTTT	CASSQVIGSPLHF
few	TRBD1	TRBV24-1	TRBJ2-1	TGTGCCACCAGTGGCAGGGACAGGGGTCCTGATCCCTACAATGAGCAGTTCTTC	CATSGRDRGPDPYNEQFF
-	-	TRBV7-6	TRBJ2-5	TGTGCCAGCAGCCTACCTCTAGAGACCCAGTACTTC	CASSLPLETQYF
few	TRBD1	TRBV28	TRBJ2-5	TGTGCCAGCAAGCAGGGGGCCTCGAGCTCTTGGTACCAAGAGACCCAGTACTTC	CASKQGASSSWYQETQYF
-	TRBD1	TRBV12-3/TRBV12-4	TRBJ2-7	TGTGCCAGCAGCGGAACGGGACAGGCCTACGAGCAGTACTTC	CASSGTGQAYEQYF
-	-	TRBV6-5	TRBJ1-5	TGTGCCAGCAGTTACAGTTGGGAGACCGCCCAGCCCCAGCATTTT	CASSYSWETAQPQHF
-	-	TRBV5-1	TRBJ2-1	TGCGCCAGTACCCTAGGGGGGCGGAGCTCCTACAATGAGCAGTTCTTC	CASTLGGRSSYNEQFF
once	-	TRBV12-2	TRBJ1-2	TGTGCAAGTCGCTTAGCTCGTGTGGACAGTTCGGGATATGGCTACACCTTC	CASRLARVDSSGYGYTF
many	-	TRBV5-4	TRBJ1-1	TGTGCCAGCAGCAAGGCAGGGGACACTGAAGCTTTCTTT	CASSKAGDTEAFF
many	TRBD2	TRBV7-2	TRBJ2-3	TGTGCCAGCAGCTTAACCAGCGGGAGATCAGATACGCAGTATTTT	CASSLTSGRSDTQYF
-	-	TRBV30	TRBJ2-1	TGTGCCTGGAGTGTATCGGGTGTTGAGCAGTTCTTC	CAWSVSGVEQFF
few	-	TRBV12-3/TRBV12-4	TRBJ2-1	TGTGCCAGCAGTTTGGCGCAAGGGACCTACAATGAGCAGTTCTTC	CASSLAQGTYNEQFF
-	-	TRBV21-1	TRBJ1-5	TGTGAGTCGCGGCAGGGGTGGGATCAGCCCCAGCATTTT	CESRQGWDQPQHF
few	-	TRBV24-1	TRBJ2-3	TGTGCCACGGGGACATTCCTCACAGATACGCAGTATTTT	CATGTFLTDTQYF
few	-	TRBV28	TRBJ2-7	TGTGCCAGCAGTGGCCCCAGGGGCTCCTACGAGCAGTACTTC	CASSGPRGSYEQYF
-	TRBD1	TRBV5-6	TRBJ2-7	TGTGCCAGCAGCCCATGGACAGGGATTGAGCAGTACTTC	CASSPWTGIEQYF